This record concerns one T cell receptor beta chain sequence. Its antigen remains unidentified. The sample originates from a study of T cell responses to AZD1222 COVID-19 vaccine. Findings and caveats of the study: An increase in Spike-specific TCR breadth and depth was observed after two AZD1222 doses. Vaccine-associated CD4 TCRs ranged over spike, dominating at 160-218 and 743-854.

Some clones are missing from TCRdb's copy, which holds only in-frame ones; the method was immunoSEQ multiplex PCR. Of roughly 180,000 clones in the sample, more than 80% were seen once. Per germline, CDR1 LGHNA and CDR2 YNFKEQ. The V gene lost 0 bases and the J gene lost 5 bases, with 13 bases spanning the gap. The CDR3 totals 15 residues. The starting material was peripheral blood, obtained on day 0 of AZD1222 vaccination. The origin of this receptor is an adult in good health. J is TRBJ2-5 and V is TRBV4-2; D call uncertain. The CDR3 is CASSQDPARAETQYF. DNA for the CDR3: TGTGCCAGCAGCCAAGATCCGGCCCGGGCGGAGACCCAGTACTTC.